Following are 30 T cell receptor beta chains from one sample sequenced in a study of cytomegalovirus exposure and HLA in healthy donors. In the PCR, 60 Vbeta and 13 Jbeta primers were used. Using immunoSEQ multiplex PCR, the repertoire was profiled, and TCRdb retains in-frame clones only, with some absent. The repertoire includes roughly 110,000 clones, 82% of them detected once, and roughly 2.6% sits in the top ten. Sequencing input: PBMCs. These TCRs come from a man aged 30 to 45 in good health and CMV-seropositive.

The chain has TRBV5-1 and TRBJ1-1; 7 nucleotides align to TRBD1. The trim removed 0 bases at V and 2 bases at J, leaving 10 bases unmatched. The length of the CDR3 is 17 residues. CDR1 is SGHRS and CDR2 is YFSETQ in the germline V gene. The CDR3 sequence is CASSLGGRDRANTEAFF. In nucleotides, the CDR3 is TGCGCCAGCAGCTTGGGGGGGCGGGACAGAGCTAACACTGAAGCTTTCTTT.

As to this clone: Sequence at one end of the junction differs from germline and may be a read error. The rearrangement links TRBV4-1 to TRBJ2-4; 7 positions agree with TRBD1. This CDR3 has 17 residues. Germline values: CDR1 MGHRA, CDR2 YSYEKL. The CDR3 DNA sequence: TGCGCCAGCAGCCGGACCATAGGGGGCGCGGACAAAAACAGTCAGTACTTC. Translated, it gives CASSRTIGGADKNSQYF.

The chain couples TRBV7-8 to TRBJ2-7; D might be TRBD1 (5 bases). Deletions cut 5 bases from V and 2 bases from J, with 16 bases between. Germline V CDR1 and CDR2: SGHVS, FQNEAQ. The CDR3 spans 15 residues. The CDR3 DNA reads as TGTGCCAGCAGCAAAACAACAGGTCCACCCTACGAGCAGTACTTC. It yields the protein CASSKTTGPPYEQYF.

The chain combines TRBV19 with TRBJ1-5; 7 nucleotides match TRBD1. V lost 5 bases, J lost 7 bases, and 5 bases stayed unmatched. This CDR3 region has 13 residues. The germline gives CDR1 LNHDA, CDR2 SQIVND (reference sequence). The CDR3 nucleotides read TGTGCCAGTAGTGGAACGGACAGGCAGCCCCAGCATTTT. Encoded protein: CASSGTDRQPQHF.

V gene TRBV5-6 combines with J gene TRBJ2-1; 9 bases are shared with TRBD1. CDR3 size: 15 residues. V shed 4 bases, J shed 4 bases, and the junction held 6 bases outside the gene matches. CDR1 is SGHDT, CDR2 YYEEEE, per germline. This CDR3 is CASSTGQGLYNEQFF. DNA for the CDR3: TGTGCCAGCAGCACGGGACAGGGCCTGTACAATGAGCAGTTCTTC.

This sequence joins TRBV2 and TRBJ1-5; tentative D call: TRBD1 (5 bases). This CDR3 contains 16 residues. Germline assignment: CDR1 SNHLY and CDR2 FYNNEI. The V and J ends lost 2 bases and 4 bases respectively, with 15 bases between them. The CDR3 region has the DNA TGTGCCAGCAGTGAATACCCGCGACAGATAAATCAGCCCCAGCATTTT. The encoded protein is CASSEYPRQINQPQHF.

The V call is TRBV2, the J call TRBJ1-1, with D possibly TRBD1 on 6 matching bases. Looked up from germline, CDR1 is SNHLY and CDR2 is FYNNEI. The CDR3 has 14 residues. Trimming shortened V by 7 bases and J by 0 bases, and 12 bases separated the two germline ends. CDR3 sequence reads: CASTLTGLNTEAFF. The CDR3, as DNA: TGTGCCAGCACCCTAACAGGGTTGAACACTGAAGCTTTCTTT.

This rearrangement joins TRBV5-1 to TRBJ2-7, with TRBD1 matching 10 bases. J gave up 4 bases and V 4 bases, and 5 bases lay outside the gene matches. Germline loops: CDR1 SGHRS, CDR2 YFSETQ. This CDR3 has 14 amino acids. CDR3 nucleotide sequence: TGCGCCAGCAGCGGAATGGACAGGGGGTACGAGCAGTACTTC. Protein product: CASSGMDRGYEQYF. The full variable domain, completed using reference TRBV5-1 and TRBJ2-7, is KAGVTQTPRYLIKTRGQQVTLSCSPISGHRSVSWYQQTPGQGLQFLFEYFSETQRNKGNFPGRFSGRQFSNSRSEMNVSTLELGDSALYLCASSGMDRGYEQYFGPGTRLTVT.

The chain employs TRBV5-1 and TRBJ1-2, with 9 bases matching TRBD1. Germline CDR1 and CDR2: SGHRS and YFSETQ. There are 14 residues in the CDR3. The trim removed 2 bases at V and 2 bases at J, leaving 1 base unmatched. In DNA, the CDR3 is TGCGCCAGCAGCTTCGACAGGGGGAACTATGGCTACACCTTC. Translating gives CASSFDRGNYGYTF.

This rearrangement joins TRBV5-1 to TRBJ1-2, with D perhaps matching TRBD1 (6 bases). Germline assignment: CDR1 SGHRS and CDR2 YFSETQ. The CDR3 consists of 13 residues. Trimming removed 3 bases at V and 8 bases at J, with 14 bases between. In nucleotides, the CDR3 is TGCGCCAGCAGCTCTGACGACAGGCGGGGCTACACCTTC. This gives the protein CASSSDDRRGYTF.

This clone was detected a few times. The chain joins TRBV11-2 to TRBJ1-3; no reliable D call. The CDR3 has 12 amino acids. Germline loops: CDR1 SGHAT, CDR2 FQNNGV. V lost 3 bases, J lost 4 bases, and 4 bases lay in between. The CDR3 DNA reads as TGTGCCAGCAGCTTCGAGGGAAACACCATATATTTT. Its protein product is CASSFEGNTIYF.

This rearrangement joins TRBV29-1 to TRBJ2-2, with 8 bases aligning to TRBD1. J was trimmed by 7 bases and V by 8 bases; bases with no gene match: 6. CDR3 length equals 12 residues. Germline V gene data show CDR1 as SQVTM and CDR2 as ANQGSEA. CDR3 loop: CSPGQDDGELFF. CDR3 sequence (DNA): TGCAGCCCGGGACAGGATGACGGGGAGCTGTTTTTT.

The chain carries TRBV7-9 and TRBJ1-1, with D unresolved. Trimming shortened V by 1 base and J by 0 bases, and 3 bases separated the two germline ends. Germline loops: CDR1 SEHNR, CDR2 FQNEAQ (reference sequence). The CDR3 totals 13 residues. The CDR3, as DNA: TGTGCCAGCAGCTTAGAGCTGAACACTGAAGCTTTCTTT. It is translated as CASSLELNTEAFF.

The chain couples TRBV11-2 to TRBJ2-5; TRBD2 aligns across 13 bases. The V and J ends lost 1 base and 1 base, in that order; junction bases with no gene match: 3. Germline V gene sequence: CDR1 SGHAT, CDR2 FQNNGV. This CDR3 is built from 17 residues. CDR3: CASSLGTSGGFQETQYF. The DNA of the CDR3 is TGTGCCAGCAGCTTAGGGACTAGCGGGGGTTTCCAAGAGACCCAGTACTTC.

The CDR3: CASSLVDRVKRDEQYF. CDR3 bases: TGCGCCAGCAGCTTGGTGGACAGGGTAAAACGGGACGAGCAGTACTTC. The chain has TRBV5-1 and TRBJ2-7; 8 bases are a match to TRBD1. This CDR3 comprises 16 residues. Germline V gene sequence: CDR1 SGHRS, CDR2 YFSETQ. The V segment lost 0 bases and the J segment 5 bases; nucleotides outside the gene matches: 10.

This sequence joins TRBV5-4 and TRBJ2-2, with TRBD2 identical over 8 bases. Trimming cost V 4 bases and J 3 bases; bases outside gene matches: 5. Germline V CDR1 and CDR2: SGHNT, YYREEE (reference sequence). The CDR3 sequence is 15 residues long. As DNA, the CDR3 is TGTGCCAGCAGCCGGACTAGCATATACACCGGGGAGCTGTTTTTT. It specifies CASSRTSIYTGELFF.

This clone has only a few counts. The chain is built from TRBV11-2 and TRBJ2-3; TRBD2 matches 8 bases. The CDR3 spans 14 residues. Germline V gene lookup returns CDR1 SGHAT and CDR2 FQNNGV. V lost 5 bases and J lost 4; bases outside the gene matches: 5. The CDR3 is CASSQGLDPDTQYF. The CDR3 DNA reads TGTGCCAGCAGCCAGGGACTAGACCCAGATACGCAGTATTTT.

In the case of this clone: The junction does not match germline at one end; this may be a read error. The J gene is TRBJ1-3, the V gene TRBV7-9, with unresolved D. This CDR3 contains 16 residues. The germline V gene has CDR1 SEHNR and CDR2 FQNEAQ (reference sequence). CDR3 in DNA: TGTTCCAGCAGCTTAATGTCGTTGGGAGGGAAAAACACCATATATTTT. Translating it yields CSSSLMSLGGKNTIYF.

Worth noting for this clone: The germline gene is not matched at one end of the junction; a read error may be the cause. This sequence joins TRBV7-9 and TRBJ2-3, with D possibly TRBD2 on 7 matching bases. CDR1 and CDR2 (germline): SEHNR, FQNEAQ (reference sequence). The CDR3 contains 16 residues. The CDR3 reads CSSSGHGGGPFDTQYF. Written as DNA, the CDR3 is TGTTCCAGCAGCGGGCATGGGGGGGGCCCGTTTGATACGCAGTATTTT.

The rearrangement joins TRBV5-5 to TRBJ1-2; 7 nucleotides line up with TRBD1. Per the germline V gene, CDR1 is SGHKS and CDR2 is YYEKEE (reference sequence). V lost 4 bases and J lost 8; bases outside the gene matches: 14. This CDR3 is 15 amino acids long. CDR3 nucleotide sequence: TGTGCCAGCAGCCCTCAGACAGGGACAACTTCGGGCTACACCTTC. Its protein product is CASSPQTGTTSGYTF. The full variable domain, its missing parts supplied by reference TRBV5-5 and TRBJ1-2, is DAGVTQSPTHLIKTRGQQVTLRCSPISGHKSVSWYQQVLGQGPQFIFQYYEKEERGRGNFPDRFSARQFPNYSSELNVNALLLGDSALYLCASSPQTGTTSGYTFGSGTRLTVV.

V and J are TRBV13 and TRBJ1-1, with a weak D call TRBD1 (6 bases). V was trimmed by 5 bases and J by 5 bases, leaving 12 bases between them. The CDR3 runs to 13 residues. In germline, CDR1 is PRHDT, CDR2 FYEKMQ (reference sequence). In nucleotides, the CDR3 is TGTGCCAGCAGCCAAAACAGGGAAACTGAAGCTTTCTTT. Its protein is CASSQNRETEAFF.

V and J are TRBV2 and TRBJ1-2; D may be TRBD1 (6 bases). The CDR3 loop spans 15 amino acids. V was pared by 2 bases and J by 0 bases, with 10 bases between. The germline CDR1 and CDR2 sequences are SNHLY and FYNNEI. The CDR3 reads CASSEISGANYGYTF. The CDR3 DNA sequence: TGTGCCAGCAGTGAAATTTCAGGGGCTAACTATGGCTACACCTTC.

This chain uses TRBV2 with TRBJ2-7; tentatively, D is TRBD1 (5 bases). There are 12 residues in the CDR3. With 6 bases removed from V and 3 bases from J, the gap between germline ends came to 9 bases. Germline lookup yields CDR1 SNHLY and CDR2 FYNNEI. The CDR3 loop is CASRITGYEQYF. The CDR3 DNA follows: TGTGCCAGCAGGATTACAGGCTACGAGCAGTACTTC.

The chain couples TRBV2 to TRBJ2-7, with 7 positions matching TRBD1. V lost 6 bases to trimming and J lost 6 bases; unmatched junction nucleotides: 11. CDR3 length equals 14 residues. CDR1 and CDR2 from the germline V gene are SNHLY and FYNNEI. CDR3 protein: CASRRTGRDGEQYF. CDR3 DNA sequence: TGTGCCAGCAGGCGGACAGGCAGGGATGGCGAGCAGTACTTC.

This clone was counted a few times. The chain is built from TRBV6-1 and TRBJ2-5; TRBD2 aligns across 15 bases. V was clipped by 4 bases and J by 5 bases; unmatched bases: 2. The CDR3 has 15 amino acids. CDR1 MNHNS and CDR2 SASEGT come from the germline V gene. CDR3 in DNA: TGTGCCAGCAGTGGGACTAGCGGGGGGGCGGAGACCCAGTACTTC. Amino acids: CASSGTSGGAETQYF.

The chain employs TRBV13 and TRBJ1-1; TRBD1 agrees at 8 bases. Per germline, CDR1 PRHDT and CDR2 FYEKMQ (reference sequence). Losses at the gene ends were 5 bases for V and 5 bases for J; bases not matched to a gene: 16. The CDR3 length is 17 residues. CDR3 nucleotides: TGTGCCAGCAGCGACTTTCAGGCAACAGGGGGAAAAACTGAAGCTTTCTTT. This translates into CASSDFQATGGKTEAFF.

This clone came up once. The chain combines TRBV11-2 with TRBJ1-6; no clear D. Trimming stripped 0 bases from V and 0 bases from J, with 9 bases between. CDR3 length: 17 residues. From germline, CDR1 is SGHAT and CDR2 FQNNGV. The CDR3 DNA reads TGTGCCAGCAGCTTAGAAATCCCGAGCTCCTATAATTCACCCCTCCACTTT. It specifies CASSLEIPSSYNSPLHF.

V usage is TRBV6-1 and J usage is TRBJ2-2; TRBD1 matches 9 bases. CDR3 length: 15 amino acids. Per the germline V gene, CDR1 is MNHNS and CDR2 is SASEGT. Trimming at V came to 3 bases and at J to 4 bases, leaving 3 bases not matched to a gene. This CDR3 is CASSEGQGSTGELFF. DNA of the CDR3: TGTGCCAGCAGTGAGGGACAGGGTAGCACCGGGGAGCTGTTTTTT.

The V and J genes are TRBV5-1 and TRBJ2-7; D is unclear. The CDR3 consists of 12 residues. The V end was cut by 0 bases, the J end by 7 bases, with 8 bases between. Germline-derived CDR1 and CDR2 are SGHRS and YFSETQ. The CDR3 protein is CASSLVPGEQYF. CDR3 coding DNA: TGCGCCAGCAGCTTGGTACCCGGTGAGCAGTACTTC.

This sequence joins TRBV5-6 and TRBJ2-4, with 10 positions matching TRBD1. The CDR3 contains 16 residues. V was clipped by 4 bases and J by 1 base; unmatched bases: 5. CDR1 is SGHDT and CDR2 is YYEEEE in the germline V gene. CDR3 bases: TGTGCCAGCAGCACCGGGACAGGGGTGGCCAAAAACATTCAGTACTTC. Protein product: CASSTGTGVAKNIQYF.